This T cell receptor (beta chain) was found in a study of cytomegalovirus exposure and HLA in healthy donors. Overall study: A subsequent analysis reported that the roughly 120 validation repertoires were produced on the same platform that had also been used for the 666 first-cohort repertoires. Study-level results: Generally TCR sequences proved uncommon, though certain public TCRs appeared in numerous donors. Overall, about 160 TCR beta chains were annotated as cytomegalovirus-associated.

Profiled with immunoSEQ multiplex PCR; TCRdb holds only in-frame clones, not every one. The sample comprises 150,000 to 200,000 clones, more than 80% of which are singletons, and roughly 7% rests with the top ten. This clone appeared a single time. Its antigen is still unknown. The receptor comes from a man between 18 and 35 years old in good health and CMV-seropositive. Sequences were obtained from PBMCs.

The CDR3 coding sequence is TGTGCCAGCATCCTAGGGACTAGCGGGATCAATGAGCAGTTCTTC. Its translation: CASILGTSGINEQFF. The chain is built from TRBV2 and TRBJ2-1; 13 bases match TRBD2. Per germline, CDR1 SNHLY and CDR2 FYNNEI. The junction had 6 bases not matched to a gene; V was cut back by 7 bases and J by 6 bases. The CDR3 length is 15 residues.